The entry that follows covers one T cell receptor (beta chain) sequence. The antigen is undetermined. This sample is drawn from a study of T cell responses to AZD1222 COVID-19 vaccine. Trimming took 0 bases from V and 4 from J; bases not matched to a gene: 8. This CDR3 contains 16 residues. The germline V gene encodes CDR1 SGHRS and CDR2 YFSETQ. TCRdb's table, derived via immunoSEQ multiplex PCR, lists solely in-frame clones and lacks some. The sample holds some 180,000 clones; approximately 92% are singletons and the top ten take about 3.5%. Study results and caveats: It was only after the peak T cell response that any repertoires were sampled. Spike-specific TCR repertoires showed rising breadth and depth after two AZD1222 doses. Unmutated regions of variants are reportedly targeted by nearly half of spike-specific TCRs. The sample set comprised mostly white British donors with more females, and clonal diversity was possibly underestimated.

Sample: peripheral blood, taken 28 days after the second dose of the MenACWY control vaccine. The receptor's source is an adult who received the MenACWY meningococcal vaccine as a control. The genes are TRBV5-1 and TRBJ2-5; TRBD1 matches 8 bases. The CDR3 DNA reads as TGCGCCAGCAGCTTGGAGGCGGTCAGGGGGCGAGAGACCCAGTACTTC. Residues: CASSLEAVRGRETQYF.